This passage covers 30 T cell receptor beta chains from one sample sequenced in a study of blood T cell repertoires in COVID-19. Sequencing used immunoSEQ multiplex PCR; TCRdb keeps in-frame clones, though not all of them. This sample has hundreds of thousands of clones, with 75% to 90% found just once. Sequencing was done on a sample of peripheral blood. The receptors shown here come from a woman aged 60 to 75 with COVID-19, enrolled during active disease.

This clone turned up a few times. Here the CDR3 reads CASSPGGARSNQPQHF. In nucleotides, the CDR3 is TGTGCCAGCTCACCAGGGGGGGCGCGGAGCAATCAGCCCCAGCATTTT. The gene calls are TRBV18 and TRBJ1-5; maybe TRBD1 (6 bases). Trimming took 2 bases from V and 1 from J, leaving 12 bases between them. The CDR3 runs to 16 residues. Germline CDR1 is KGHSH and CDR2 is LQKENI.

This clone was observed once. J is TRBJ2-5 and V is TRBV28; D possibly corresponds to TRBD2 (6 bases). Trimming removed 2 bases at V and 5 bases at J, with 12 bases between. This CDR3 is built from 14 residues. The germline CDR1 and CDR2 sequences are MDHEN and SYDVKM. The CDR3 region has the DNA TGTGCCAGCAGTTTAGAATGGCGGGGTGAGACCCAGTACTTC. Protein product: CASSLEWRGETQYF.

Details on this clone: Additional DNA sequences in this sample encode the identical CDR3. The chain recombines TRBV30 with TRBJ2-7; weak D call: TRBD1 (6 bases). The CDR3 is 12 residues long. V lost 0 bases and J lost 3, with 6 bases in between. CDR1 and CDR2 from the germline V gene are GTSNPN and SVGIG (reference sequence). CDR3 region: CAWSVQGYEQYF. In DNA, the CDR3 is TGTGCCTGGAGTGTACAGGGCTACGAGCAGTACTTC.

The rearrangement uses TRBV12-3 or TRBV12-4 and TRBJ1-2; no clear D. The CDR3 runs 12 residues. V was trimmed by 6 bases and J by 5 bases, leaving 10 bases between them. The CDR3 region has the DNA TGTGCCAGCAGCCCCCTGAGGTATGGCTACACCTTC. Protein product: CASSPLRYGYTF.

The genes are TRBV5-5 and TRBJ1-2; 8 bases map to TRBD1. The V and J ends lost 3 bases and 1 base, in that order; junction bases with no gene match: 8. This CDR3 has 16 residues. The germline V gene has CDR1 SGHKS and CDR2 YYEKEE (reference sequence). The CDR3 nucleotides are TGTGCCAGCAGCTCCACTGGGACAGGTTTTAACTATGGCTACACCTTC. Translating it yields CASSSTGTGFNYGYTF.

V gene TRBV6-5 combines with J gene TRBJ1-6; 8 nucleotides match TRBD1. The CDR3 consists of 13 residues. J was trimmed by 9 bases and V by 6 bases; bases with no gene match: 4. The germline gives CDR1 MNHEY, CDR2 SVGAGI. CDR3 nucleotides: TGTGCCAGCAGCCGCGGACAGGGTTCACCCCTCCACTTT. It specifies CASSRGQGSPLHF.

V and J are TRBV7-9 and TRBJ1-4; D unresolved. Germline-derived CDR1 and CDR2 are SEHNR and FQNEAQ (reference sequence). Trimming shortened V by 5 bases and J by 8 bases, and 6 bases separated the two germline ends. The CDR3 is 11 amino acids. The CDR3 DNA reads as TGTGCCAGCAGCCTAACCGAAAAACTGTTTTTT. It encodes CASSLTEKLFF.

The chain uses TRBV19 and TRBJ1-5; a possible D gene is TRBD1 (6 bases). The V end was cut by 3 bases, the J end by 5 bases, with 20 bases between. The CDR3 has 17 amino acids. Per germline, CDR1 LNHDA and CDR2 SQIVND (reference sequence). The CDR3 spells CASSIELRTAPYQPQHF. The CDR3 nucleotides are TGTGCCAGTAGTATTGAGTTAAGGACAGCGCCCTATCAGCCCCAGCATTTT. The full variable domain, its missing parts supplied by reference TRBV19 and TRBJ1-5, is DGGITQSPKYLFRKEGQNVTLSCEQNLNHDAMYWYRQDPGQGLRLIYYSQIVNDFQKGDIAEGYSVSREKKESFPLTVTSAQKNPTAFYLCASSIELRTAPYQPQHFGDGTRLSIL.

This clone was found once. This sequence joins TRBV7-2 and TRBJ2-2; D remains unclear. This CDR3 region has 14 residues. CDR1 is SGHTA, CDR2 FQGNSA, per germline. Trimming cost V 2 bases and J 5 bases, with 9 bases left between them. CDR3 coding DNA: TGTGCCAGCAGCTTAACCCCCGGGACCGGGGAGCTGTTTTTT. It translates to CASSLTPGTGELFF.

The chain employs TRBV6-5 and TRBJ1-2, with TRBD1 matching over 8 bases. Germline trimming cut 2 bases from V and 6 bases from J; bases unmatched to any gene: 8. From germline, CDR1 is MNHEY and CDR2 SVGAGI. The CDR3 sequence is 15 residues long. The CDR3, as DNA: TGTGCCAGCAGTTACACGGTCCAGGGGGCTGATGGCTACACCTTC. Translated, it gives CASSYTVQGADGYTF.

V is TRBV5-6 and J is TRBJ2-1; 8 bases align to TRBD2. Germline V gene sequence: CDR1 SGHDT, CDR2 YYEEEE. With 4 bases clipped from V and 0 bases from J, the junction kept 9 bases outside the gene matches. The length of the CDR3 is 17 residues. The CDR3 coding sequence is TGTGCCAGCAGCCTCCTGACAGCGGGGGTCTCCTACAATGAGCAGTTCTTC. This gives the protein CASSLLTAGVSYNEQFF. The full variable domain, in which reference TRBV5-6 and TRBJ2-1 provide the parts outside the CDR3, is DAGVTQSPTHLIKTRGQQVTLRCSPKSGHDTVSWYQQALGQGPQFIFQYYEEEERQRGNFPDRFSGHQFPNYSSELNVNALLLGDSALYLCASSLLTAGVSYNEQFFGPGTRLTVL.

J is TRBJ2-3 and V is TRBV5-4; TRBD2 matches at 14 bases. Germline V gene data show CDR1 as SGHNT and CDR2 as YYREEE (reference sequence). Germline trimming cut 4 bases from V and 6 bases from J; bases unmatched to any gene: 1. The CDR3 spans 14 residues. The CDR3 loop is CASSRTSGGDTQYF. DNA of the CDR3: TGTGCCAGCAGCCGGACTAGCGGGGGGGATACGCAGTATTTT.

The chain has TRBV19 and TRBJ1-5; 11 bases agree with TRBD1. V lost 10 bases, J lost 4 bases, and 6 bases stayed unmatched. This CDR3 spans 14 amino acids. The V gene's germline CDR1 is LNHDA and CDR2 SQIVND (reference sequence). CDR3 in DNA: TGTGCCACGGGACAGGGGGTTTTTAATCAGCCCCAGCATTTT. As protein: CATGQGVFNQPQHF.

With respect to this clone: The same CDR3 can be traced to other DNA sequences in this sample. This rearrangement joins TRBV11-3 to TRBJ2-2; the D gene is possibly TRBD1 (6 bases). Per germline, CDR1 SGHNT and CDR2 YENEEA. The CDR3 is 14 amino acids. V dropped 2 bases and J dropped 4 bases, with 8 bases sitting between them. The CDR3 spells CASSLRGGTGELFF. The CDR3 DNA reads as TGTGCCAGCAGCTTACGAGGGGGCACCGGGGAGCTGTTTTTT.

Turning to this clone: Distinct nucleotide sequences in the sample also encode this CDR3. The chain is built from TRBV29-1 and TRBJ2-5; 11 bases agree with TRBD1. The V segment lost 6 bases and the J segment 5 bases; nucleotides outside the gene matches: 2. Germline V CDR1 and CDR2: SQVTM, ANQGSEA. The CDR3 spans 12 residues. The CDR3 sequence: CSVGTGGETQYF. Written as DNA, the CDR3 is TGCAGCGTAGGGACAGGGGGGGAGACCCAGTACTTC.

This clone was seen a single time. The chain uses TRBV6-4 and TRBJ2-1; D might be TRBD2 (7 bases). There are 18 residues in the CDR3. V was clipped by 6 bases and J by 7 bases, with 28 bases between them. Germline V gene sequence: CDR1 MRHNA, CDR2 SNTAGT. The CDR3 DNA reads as TGTGCCAGCAGCCCAGCTGTTCCTGAGGGGGGGCTTATAAATGAGCAGTTCTTC. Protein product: CASSPAVPEGGLINEQFF.

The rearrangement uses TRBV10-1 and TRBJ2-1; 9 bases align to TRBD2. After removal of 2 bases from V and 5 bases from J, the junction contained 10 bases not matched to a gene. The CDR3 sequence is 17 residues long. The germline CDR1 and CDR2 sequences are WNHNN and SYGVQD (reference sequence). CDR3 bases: TGCGCCAGCAGTGAGAAGGGCGGCGAGCGGGGGGACAATGAGCAGTTCTTC. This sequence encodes CASSEKGGERGDNEQFF.

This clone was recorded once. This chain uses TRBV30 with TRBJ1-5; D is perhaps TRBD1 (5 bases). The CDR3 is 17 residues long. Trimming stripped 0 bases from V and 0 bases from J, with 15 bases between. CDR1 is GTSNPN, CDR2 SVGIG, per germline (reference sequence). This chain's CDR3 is CAWSVWPLTVSNQPQHF. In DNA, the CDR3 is TGTGCCTGGAGTGTATGGCCTTTGACAGTTAGCAATCAGCCCCAGCATTTT. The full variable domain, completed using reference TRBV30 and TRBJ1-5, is SQTIHQWPATLVQPVGSPLSLECTVEGTSNPNLYWYRQAAGRGLQLLFYSVGIGQISSEVPQNLSASRPQDRQFILSSKKLLLSDSGFYLCAWSVWPLTVSNQPQHFGDGTRLSIL.

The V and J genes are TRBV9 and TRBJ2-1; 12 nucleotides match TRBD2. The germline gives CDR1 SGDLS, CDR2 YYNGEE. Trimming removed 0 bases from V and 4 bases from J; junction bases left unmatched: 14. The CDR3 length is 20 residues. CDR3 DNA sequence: TGTGCCAGCAGCGTAGCCTCGGGGTCTAGCGGGGGGGCCGCGTACAATGAGCAGTTCTTC. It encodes CASSVASGSSGGAAYNEQFF.

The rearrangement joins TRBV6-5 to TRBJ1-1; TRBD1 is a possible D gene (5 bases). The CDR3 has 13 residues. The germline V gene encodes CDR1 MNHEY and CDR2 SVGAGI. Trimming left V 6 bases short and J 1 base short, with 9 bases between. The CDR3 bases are TGTGCCAGCAGGTCAGGGTCGAACACTGAAGCTTTCTTT. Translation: CASRSGSNTEAFF.

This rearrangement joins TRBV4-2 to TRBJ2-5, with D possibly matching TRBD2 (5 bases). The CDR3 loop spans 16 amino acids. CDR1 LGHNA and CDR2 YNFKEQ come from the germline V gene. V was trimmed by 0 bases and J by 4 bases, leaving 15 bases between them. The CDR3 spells CASSQDESGFRETQYF. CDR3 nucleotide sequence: TGTGCCAGCAGCCAAGATGAATCGGGGTTTCGAGAGACCCAGTACTTC.

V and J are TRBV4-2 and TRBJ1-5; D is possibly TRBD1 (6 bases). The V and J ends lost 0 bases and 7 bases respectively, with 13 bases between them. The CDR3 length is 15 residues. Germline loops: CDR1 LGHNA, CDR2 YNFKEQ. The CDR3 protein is CASSQDRTDRQPQHF. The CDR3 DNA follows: TGTGCCAGCAGCCAAGATAGGACAGATCGCCAGCCCCAGCATTTT.

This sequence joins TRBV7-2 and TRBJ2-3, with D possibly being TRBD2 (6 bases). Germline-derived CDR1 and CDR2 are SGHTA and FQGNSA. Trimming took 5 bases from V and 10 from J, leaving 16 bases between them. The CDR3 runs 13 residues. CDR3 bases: TGTGCCAGCAGCACCTCCGCTAGCGACGCGCAGTATTTT. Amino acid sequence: CASSTSASDAQYF.

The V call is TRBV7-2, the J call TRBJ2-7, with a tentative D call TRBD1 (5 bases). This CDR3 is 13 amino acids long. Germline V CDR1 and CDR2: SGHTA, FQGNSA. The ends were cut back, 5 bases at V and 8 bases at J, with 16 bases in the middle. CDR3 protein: CASSDMGDSKQYF. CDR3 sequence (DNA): TGTGCCAGCAGCGACATGGGTGACAGCAAGCAGTACTTC.

The CDR3 loop is CATPRRAIHPTEAFF. CDR3 sequence (DNA): TGTGCCACCCCACGGCGGGCGATTCATCCCACTGAAGCTTTCTTT. The chain is built from TRBV21-1 and TRBJ1-1. TRBV21-1 is a recognized pseudogene. CDR3 length: 15 residues.

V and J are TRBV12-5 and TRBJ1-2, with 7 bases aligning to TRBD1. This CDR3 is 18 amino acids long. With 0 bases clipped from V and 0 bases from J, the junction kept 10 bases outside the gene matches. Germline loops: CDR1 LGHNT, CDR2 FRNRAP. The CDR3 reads CASGLVLRGGPPNYGYTF. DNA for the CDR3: TGTGCTAGTGGTTTGGTACTTAGAGGGGGCCCTCCTAACTATGGCTACACCTTC. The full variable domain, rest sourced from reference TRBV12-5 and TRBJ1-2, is DARVTQTPRHKVTEMGQEVTMRCQPILGHNTVFWYRQTMMQGLELLAYFRNRAPLDDSGMPKDRFSAEMPDATLATLKIQPSEPRDSAVYFCASGLVLRGGPPNYGYTFGSGTRLTVV.

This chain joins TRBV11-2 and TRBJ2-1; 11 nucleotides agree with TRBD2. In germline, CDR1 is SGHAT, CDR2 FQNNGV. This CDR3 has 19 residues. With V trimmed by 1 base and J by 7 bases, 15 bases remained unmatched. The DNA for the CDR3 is TGTGCCAGCAGCTTAGTTTCCCCAATAGCGGGGGGGCCTCGGAATGAGCAGTTCTTC. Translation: CASSLVSPIAGGPRNEQFF.

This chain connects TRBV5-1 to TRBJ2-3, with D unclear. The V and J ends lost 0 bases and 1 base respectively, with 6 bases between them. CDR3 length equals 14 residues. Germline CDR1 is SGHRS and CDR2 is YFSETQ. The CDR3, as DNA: TGCGCCAGCAGCTTGGCCACAGGCACAGATACGCAGTATTTT. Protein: CASSLATGTDTQYF.

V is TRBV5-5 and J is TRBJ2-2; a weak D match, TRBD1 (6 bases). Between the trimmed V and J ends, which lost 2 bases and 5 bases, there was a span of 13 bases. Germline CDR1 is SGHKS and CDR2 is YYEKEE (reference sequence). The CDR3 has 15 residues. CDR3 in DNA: TGTGCCAGCAGCTTCCAAGGACAGCGGACCGGGGAGCTGTTTTTT. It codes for CASSFQGQRTGELFF.

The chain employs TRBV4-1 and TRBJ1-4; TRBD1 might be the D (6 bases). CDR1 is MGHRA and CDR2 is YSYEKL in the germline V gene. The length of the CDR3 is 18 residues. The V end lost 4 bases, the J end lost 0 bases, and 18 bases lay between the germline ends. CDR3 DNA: TGCGCCAGCAGCCCGAGGGTACAGGGCCTTGCAACTAATGAAAAACTGTTTTTT. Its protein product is CASSPRVQGLATNEKLFF.